This TCR beta chain was retrieved from a study of vaccination and CD4 T cells after COVID-19. Whole-study context: Post-COVID sampling occurred a median approximately 100 days after diagnosis (range 35 to 161). Post-vaccination sampling time points for three convalescent patients were day 14 and days 161 to 241.

MiXCR, run by TCRdb on the PCR reads, gives a single entry per CDR3 protein. The data hold around 26,000 distinct CDR3 sequences, with approximately 51% observed a single time. Time point indicated: late sampling 161 to 241 days after vaccination in a few convalescent patients. The specimen comprised CD4+ T cells from blood, sampled about 7 months after SARS-CoV-2 vaccination. This TCR derives from a human donor who had recovered from COVID-19.

The CDR3 nucleotides read TGTGCCAGCAGTTACGCGTGGCCCCCCTACGAGCAGTACTTC. Amino acids: CASSYAWPPYEQYF. The rearrangement uses TRBV6-2 or TRBV6-3 and TRBJ2-7; D is unclear. This CDR3 spans 14 amino acids. Germline V gene sequence: CDR1 MNHEY, CDR2 SVGEGT. V was clipped by 2 bases and J by 2 bases, with 10 bases between them.